A selection of T cell receptor beta chains follows, all from one sample in a study of spatial heterogeneity in lung cancer. TCRdb called the 5' RACE reads again in MiXCR, with one record for every CDR3 protein. The sample consists of roughly 25,000 distinct CDR3 sequences, 10% to 15% of them appearing once. The specimen was PBMCs, collected at surgery. These receptors were taken from a female donor with early-stage non-small cell lung cancer. Both conserved end residues are part of each CDR3. Each record gives: J gene, clone size, V gene, D gene, CDR3 protein, CDR3 DNA. The D gene is left open where the match is weak. The listing skips clone size in some rows; elsewhere it reads once, few, many or a size class.

>TRBJ2-5|many|TRBV12-5|-
CASGLGAQETQYF
TGTGCTAGTGGTTTGGGCGCTCAAGAGACCCAGTACTTC
>TRBJ1-1|-|TRBV12-3/TRBV12-4|-
CASSLTMNTEAFF
TGTGCCAGCAGTTTAACCATGAACACTGAAGCTTTCTTT
>TRBJ2-3|medium-sized|TRBV7-2|-
CASSRMEGFTDTQYF
TGTGCCAGCAGCCGCATGGAGGGGTTCACAGATACGCAGTATTTT
>TRBJ2-1|many|TRBV3-1|-
CASSQRDRGYNEQFF
TGTGCCAGCAGCCAAAGGGACCGAGGGTACAATGAGCAGTTCTTC
>TRBJ2-7|-|TRBV28|TRBD2
CASSLGASGSYEQYF
TGTGCCAGCAGTTTAGGCGCTAGCGGGTCCTACGAGCAGTACTTC
>TRBJ1-6|medium-sized|TRBV5-6|TRBD1
CASTESGTGRSPLHF
TGTGCCAGCACCGAATCCGGGACAGGCCGTTCACCCCTCCACTTT
>TRBJ1-3|many|TRBV7-9|-
CASSLIRTEASNTIYF
TGTGCCAGCAGCTTAATTCGGACAGAAGCGTCAAACACCATATATTTT
>TRBJ2-5|many|TRBV20-1|-
CSATRDGETQYF
TGCAGTGCTACCAGGGATGGAGAGACCCAGTACTTC
>TRBJ2-6|medium-sized|TRBV19|-
CASSSTFPYSGANVLTF
TGTGCCAGTAGTAGCACATTTCCTTACTCTGGGGCCAACGTCCTGACTTTC
>TRBJ1-2|few|TRBV5-1|-
CASNSLGPDGYTF
TGCGCCAGCAACTCCCTAGGTCCTGATGGCTACACCTTC
>TRBJ2-7|many|TRBV18|-
CASSPMATLGTYEQYF
TGTGCCAGCTCCCCCATGGCGACTCTAGGAACCTACGAGCAGTACTTC
>TRBJ2-3|-|TRBV6-6|TRBD2
CASSYSASGRTDTQYF
TGTGCCAGCAGTTACTCGGCTAGCGGGAGAACAGATACGCAGTATTTT
>TRBJ2-2|-|TRBV11-2|TRBD2
CASRRTSGTGELFF
TGTGCCAGCAGACGGACTAGCGGGACCGGGGAGCTGTTTTTT
>TRBJ1-6|many|TRBV21-1|-
CASSRSPPGPLGTQNNGTLHF
TGTGCCAGCAGCCGTTCACCGCCGGGACCCCTGGGTACTCAGAATAATGGGACCCTCCACTTT
>TRBJ2-5|many|TRBV6-5|-
CASSPVGGAWETQYF
TGTGCCAGCAGCCCCGTAGGCGGGGCATGGGAGACCCAGTACTTC
>TRBJ1-1|few|TRBV19|-
CASSAGLGTEAFF
TGTGCCAGTAGCGCAGGACTAGGCACTGAAGCTTTCTTT
>TRBJ1-5|medium-sized|TRBV20-1|-
CSASSPSVVSNQPQHF
TGCAGTGCTAGTTCCCCGAGCGTCGTTAGCAATCAGCCCCAGCATTTT
>TRBJ1-2|-|TRBV6-5|-
CASSYSMEGYYGYTF
TGTGCCAGCAGTTACTCGATGGAGGGATACTATGGCTACACCTTC
>TRBJ1-4|-|TRBV11-2|-
CASSPGLEKLFF
TGTGCCAGCAGCCCTGGGTTAGAAAAACTGTTTTTT
>TRBJ1-2|many|TRBV28|-
CASSPPLAGSNYGYTF
TGTGCCAGCAGTCCTCCCTTAGCCGGGTCTAACTATGGCTACACCTTC
>TRBJ1-1|many|TRBV6-2/TRBV6-3|-
CASSVGRTEAFF
TGTGCCAGCAGCGTGGGGCGGACTGAAGCTTTCTTT
>TRBJ2-2|-|TRBV7-9|TRBD1
CASSSEGGASGELFF
TGTGCCAGCAGCTCTGAAGGGGGCGCCTCCGGGGAGCTGTTTTTT
>TRBJ1-2|few|TRBV2|-
CASSERLGYGYTF
TGTGCCAGCAGTGAAAGATTGGGGTATGGCTACACCTTC
>TRBJ1-1|many|TRBV30|TRBD1
CAWSFGTGWMNTEAFF
TGTGCCTGGAGTTTTGGGACAGGCTGGATGAACACTGAAGCTTTCTTT
>TRBJ2-7|-|TRBV20-1|TRBD2
CSARQVTSGQYF
TGCAGTGCTAGGCAGGTGACTAGCGGGCAGTACTTC
>TRBJ2-3|many|TRBV12-3/TRBV12-4|TRBD2
CASRKSGSADTQYF
TGTGCCAGCAGAAAGAGCGGGAGTGCAGATACGCAGTATTTT
>TRBJ2-3|many|TRBV6-5|TRBD2
CASSYGTRAADTQYF
TGTGCCAGCAGCTATGGGACTAGGGCTGCAGATACGCAGTATTTT
>TRBJ2-7|many|TRBV7-3|TRBD2
CASSPLAGGHYEQYF
TGTGCCAGCAGCCCGCTAGCGGGAGGCCACTACGAGCAGTACTTC
>TRBJ2-3|medium-sized|TRBV9|-
CASSVGGAPGTDTQYF
TGTGCCAGCAGCGTAGGCGGGGCCCCTGGGACAGATACGCAGTATTTT
>TRBJ2-3|few|TRBV29-1|TRBD2
CSVGRGGTDTQYF
TGCAGCGTTGGCCGGGGGGGCACAGATACGCAGTATTTT
>TRBJ2-2|-|TRBV4-2|-
CASSYGTARFINTGELFF
TGTGCCAGCAGCTACGGGACTGCTCGTTTTATCAACACCGGGGAGCTGTTTTTT
>TRBJ2-2|-|TRBV9|-
CASSVGNTGELFF
TGTGCCAGCAGCGTTGGGAACACCGGGGAGCTGTTTTTT
>TRBJ2-4|many|TRBV28|TRBD1
CASSPQGEAKNIQYF
TGTGCCAGCAGCCCCCAGGGGGAGGCCAAAAACATTCAGTACTTC
>TRBJ2-3|-|TRBV5-1|TRBD2
CASTPEGQRGTDTQYF
TGCGCCAGTACGCCGGAGGGCCAGCGGGGAACAGATACGCAGTATTTT
>TRBJ2-3|many|TRBV29-1|TRBD2
CSVTSGESDTQYF
TGCAGCGTGACTAGCGGCGAATCAGATACGCAGTATTTT